The 27 T cell receptor beta chains reported below all come from one sample, sequenced in a study of blood T cells in healthy people across ages. The second PCR ran roughly 6 to 11 cycles with a sample-barcoded 5' primer and J-beta primers. Via MiXCR, TCRdb re-called the 5' RACE reads, giving one row per CDR3 protein. In the table there are 1,300,000 or so distinct CDR3 sequences, approximately 63% of which are singletons. Specimen: blood. The origin of the receptors is a man younger than 35 in good health.

The chain is built from TRBV20-1 and TRBJ2-3, with TRBD2 matching over 11 bases. With V trimmed by 5 bases and J by 0 bases, 4 bases remained unmatched. Germline assignment: CDR1 DFQATT and CDR2 SNEGSKA (reference sequence). The CDR3 covers 15 residues. The CDR3: CSADGTSGSTDTQYF. The CDR3 DNA sequence: TGCAGTGCTGACGGGACTAGCGGAAGCACAGATACGCAGTATTTT.

The rearrangement joins TRBV20-1 to TRBJ2-1, with TRBD2 matching 7 bases. Losses at the gene ends were 0 bases for V and 3 bases for J; bases not matched to a gene: 8. CDR3 length: 16 amino acids. Germline V CDR1 and CDR2: DFQATT, SNEGSKA (reference sequence). The DNA of the CDR3 is TGCAGTGCTAGAGATCTCGGCGGGAGCAGCTACAATGAGCAGTTCTTC. It is translated as CSARDLGGSSYNEQFF.

The chain links TRBV27 to TRBJ2-1; D remains unclear. Germline CDR1 reads MNHEY; CDR2 reads SMNVEV (reference sequence). The V end was cut by 0 bases, the J end by 4 bases, with 10 bases between. The CDR3 consists of 15 residues. The CDR3 bases are TGTGCCAGCAGTTTATCGTGGGTGGGATACAATGAGCAGTTCTTC. Protein sequence: CASSLSWVGYNEQFF.

This sequence joins TRBV4-3 and TRBJ2-7; TRBD1 is a possible D gene (6 bases). Germline V lookup: CDR1 LGHNA, CDR2 YSLEER. Trimming cost V 5 bases and J 3 bases, with 11 bases left between them. The CDR3 contains 13 residues. CDR3: CASSIRQDYEQYF. DNA of the CDR3: TGCGCCAGCAGCATCCGACAGGACTACGAGCAGTACTTC.

CDR3 sequence: CASSLELTSGTNTGELFF. CDR3 in DNA: TGCGCCAGCAGCTTGGAACTGACTAGCGGAACGAACACCGGGGAGCTGTTTTTT. The J gene is TRBJ2-2, the V gene TRBV5-1, with 9 positions matching TRBD2. Germline V gene data show CDR1 as SGHRS and CDR2 as YFSETQ. CDR3 length: 18 amino acids. Germline trimming cut 0 bases from V and 0 bases from J; bases unmatched to any gene: 6.

As concerns this clonotype: One end of the junction varies from germline; a read error may be responsible. The rearrangement joins TRBV7-9 to TRBJ1-6; 9 nucleotides align to TRBD1. Looked up from germline, CDR1 is SEHNR and CDR2 is FQNEAQ (reference sequence). This CDR3 has 20 amino acids. The CDR3 sequence: CASSSRTGTGRFSYNSPLHF. The DNA of the CDR3 is TGCGCCAGCAGCTCGCGAACCGGGACAGGGCGGTTCTCCTATAATTCACCCCTCCACTTT.

The chain uses TRBV27 and TRBJ1-1; D is undetermined. CDR1 is MNHEY, CDR2 SMNVEV, per germline (reference sequence). The V end was cut by 3 bases, the J end by 1 base, with 6 bases between. CDR3 size: 13 residues. The CDR3 loop reads CASSFMSNTEAFF. CDR3 DNA sequence: TGTGCCAGCAGTTTCATGTCGAACACTGAAGCTTTCTTT.

This clonotype was observed a single time. This sequence joins TRBV20-1 and TRBJ1-5; D gene uncertain. Germline CDR1 and CDR2: DFQATT and SNEGSKA (reference sequence). V was trimmed by 0 bases and J by 0 bases, leaving 18 bases between them. This CDR3 region has 18 residues. CDR3 protein: CSARDVSISSYSNQPQHF. The CDR3 nucleotides read TGCAGTGCTAGAGACGTCAGCATCAGTTCTTATAGCAATCAGCCCCAGCATTTT.

About this clonotype itself: Because the CDR3 is missing its conserved closing phenylalanine or tryptophan, this is likely a read error. The chain combines TRBV4-2 with TRBJ2-4; D ambiguous. The better agreement between TRBJ2-5 and the DNA end casts doubt on the J call. The germline CDR1 and CDR2 sequences are LGHNA and YNFKEQ. The CDR3 length is 14 residues. CDR3 residues: CASSQSNLQETQYL. CDR3 DNA sequence: TGTGCCAGCAGCCAGTCTAACCTCCAAGAGACCCAGTACCTC.

This clonotype was observed a few times. The junction differs from germline at one of its ends, possibly a read error. The genes are TRBV7-2 and TRBJ2-7; TRBD1 aligns across 7 bases. The CDR3 runs 16 residues. CDR1 is SGHTA and CDR2 is FQGNSA in the germline V gene. The CDR3 nucleotides are TGTGCCAGCAGCGTAGCCAGGGGGTTAAGCTCCTACGAGCAGTACTTC. Translation gives CASSVARGLSSYEQYF.

The chain joins TRBV5-5 to TRBJ2-3, with 7 bases identical to TRBD1. This CDR3 spans 13 amino acids. V dropped 2 bases and J dropped 6; count of bases not matched to a gene: 3. CDR1 is SGHKS, CDR2 YYEKEE, per germline (reference sequence). CDR3 region: CASSFSTGDTQYF. CDR3 coding DNA: TGTGCCAGCAGCTTTTCGACAGGGGATACGCAGTATTTT. The full variable domain, its missing parts supplied by reference TRBV5-5 and TRBJ2-3, is DAGVTQSPTHLIKTRGQQVTLRCSPISGHKSVSWYQQVLGQGPQFIFQYYEKEERGRGNFPDRFSARQFPNYSSELNVNALLLGDSALYLCASSFSTGDTQYFGPGTRLTVL.

The gene calls are TRBV5-1 and TRBJ2-3; 7 positions match TRBD1. CDR3 size: 15 residues. Trimming removed 0 bases from V and 6 bases from J; junction bases left unmatched: 7. The V gene's germline CDR1 is SGHRS and CDR2 YFSETQ. The CDR3 DNA sequence: TGCGCCAGCAGCTTGGATGGGCAGGGGGAGGATACGCAGTATTTT. Translation: CASSLDGQGEDTQYF.

A few counts support this clonotype. V gene TRBV4-1 combines with J gene TRBJ1-2; 11 bases map to TRBD1. Germline CDR1 reads MGHRA; CDR2 reads YSYEKL. This CDR3 is built from 15 residues. V lost 3 bases to trimming and J lost 8 bases; unmatched junction nucleotides: 8. The CDR3 DNA reads TGCGCCAGCAGCCAGACCGGGACAGGGGGTGAAGGCTACACCTTC. It yields the protein CASSQTGTGGEGYTF.

CDR3 nucleotide sequence: TGTGCCAGCAGCCAGGGGGCCGGACTAGCAAAGGATACGCAGTATTTT. Protein product: CASSQGAGLAKDTQYF. The rearrangement uses TRBV3-1 and TRBJ2-3; TRBD2 agrees at 8 bases. Germline V gives CDR1 LGHDT, CDR2 YNNKEL (reference sequence). CDR3 size: 16 residues. With 3 bases clipped from V and 6 bases from J, the junction kept 11 bases outside the gene matches.

This clonotype has only one observation. This rearrangement joins TRBV6-2 or TRBV6-3 to TRBJ2-5, with TRBD2 matching 12 bases. Per the germline V gene, CDR1 is MNHEY and CDR2 is SVGEGT. The CDR3 loop spans 15 amino acids. Trimming took 6 bases from V and 0 from J; bases not matched to a gene: 2. In nucleotides, the CDR3 is TGTGCCAGCAGGACTAGCGGGGGCTACCAAGAGACCCAGTACTTC. This codes for CASRTSGGYQETQYF.

The chain links TRBV12-3 or TRBV12-4 to TRBJ2-4; no clear D gene. This CDR3 region has 15 residues. V was clipped by 3 bases and J by 1 base, with 10 bases between them. This CDR3 reads CASSFELGAKNIQYF. The CDR3 DNA sequence: TGTGCCAGCAGTTTCGAGCTTGGGGCCAAAAACATTCAGTACTTC.

The chain has TRBV12-3 or TRBV12-4 and TRBJ1-1; D ambiguous. This CDR3 comprises 15 residues. With 6 bases removed from V and 1 base from J, the gap between germline ends came to 15 bases. This chain's CDR3 is CASRLLRWGNTEAFF. For the CDR3, the DNA is TGTGCCAGCAGGCTACTACGGTGGGGGAACACTGAAGCTTTCTTT.

This clonotype was recorded only once. A read error may be the cause here, since a much bigger clone is one base away. This chain links TRBV20-1 with TRBJ2-7; D gene ambiguous. The CDR3 is made up of 12 amino acids. Germline V gene sequence: CDR1 DFQATT, CDR2 SNEGSKA (reference sequence). CDR3 sequence: CSARDSVETQHF. In DNA form, the CDR3 reads TGCAGTGCTAGAGATAGTGTGGAGACCCAGCACTTC.

There are a few counts of this clonotype. The chain uses TRBV4-1 and TRBJ2-1, with TRBD1 as a possible D gene (6 bases). The germline V gene has CDR1 MGHRA and CDR2 YSYEKL. This CDR3 contains 14 residues. V gave up 5 bases and J gave up 9 bases, with 17 bases separating them. Here the CDR3 reads CASSVWGQAVEQFF. CDR3 nucleotide sequence: TGCGCCAGCAGCGTGTGGGGGCAAGCGGTTGAGCAGTTCTTC.

This clonotype has more than one count but fewer than ten. CDR3 bases: TGTGCCAGCAGTGAAGGGAGCCGGTTTTGGGAGACCCAGTACTTC. Amino acid sequence: CASSEGSRFWETQYF. The chain joins TRBV25-1 to TRBJ2-5; D possibly corresponds to TRBD2 (5 bases). Germline loops: CDR1 MGHDK, CDR2 SYGVNS. This CDR3 has 15 amino acids. Deletions cut 2 bases from V and 5 bases from J, with 15 bases between.

The gene calls are TRBV29-1 and TRBJ2-3; 9 positions agree with TRBD2. The ends lost 1 base at V and 0 bases at J; junction bases unmatched: 11. This CDR3 contains 18 residues. Germline V gives CDR1 SQVTM, CDR2 ANQGSEA. CDR3 DNA sequence: TGCAGCGTTGAAGCCGTAGCGGGAGAGTTTCCTAGCACAGATACGCAGTATTTT. This encodes CSVEAVAGEFPSTDTQYF.

This clonotype was seen only a few times. The V call is TRBV7-9, the J call TRBJ1-1; TRBD1 might be the D (5 bases). The CDR3 covers 14 residues. Between the trimmed V and J ends, which lost 4 bases and 1 base, there was a span of 10 bases. CDR1 is SEHNR, CDR2 FQNEAQ, per germline (reference sequence). In nucleotides, the CDR3 is TGTGCCAGCAGCTCCCAGGGTCGGAACACTGAAGCTTTCTTT. Translating it yields CASSSQGRNTEAFF.

This clonotype was counted a few times. V and J are TRBV25-1 and TRBJ1-5; a weak D match, TRBD1 (6 bases). V was pared by 6 bases and J by 5 bases, with 14 bases between. In germline, CDR1 is MGHDK, CDR2 SYGVNS. This CDR3 spans 14 amino acids. The CDR3 is CASRETGSDQPQHF. Here the CDR3 DNA reads TGTGCCAGCAGGGAAACAGGGTCCGATCAGCCCCAGCATTTT.

This chain links TRBV6-2 or TRBV6-3 with TRBJ2-1; the D is unclear. V was trimmed by 6 bases and J by 6 bases, leaving 6 bases between them. The CDR3 is 11 amino acids. Per germline, CDR1 MNHEY and CDR2 SVGEGT. CDR3 coding DNA: TGTGCCAGCAGATCGTTCAATGAGCAGTTCTTC. Protein sequence: CASRSFNEQFF.

This clonotype showed up just a few times. The chain combines TRBV6-5 with TRBJ1-5, with a weak D call TRBD1 (6 bases). Per germline, CDR1 MNHEY and CDR2 SVGAGI. The V and J ends lost 2 bases and 6 bases respectively, with 11 bases between them. CDR3 length equals 14 residues. The CDR3 loop is CASSYHRDSQPQHF. The CDR3 DNA reads as TGTGCCAGCAGTTACCACAGGGATTCTCAGCCCCAGCATTTT.

The V call is TRBV29-1, the J call TRBJ2-7, with a possible D match to TRBD1 (6 bases). Looked up from germline, CDR1 is SQVTM and CDR2 is ANQGSEA. The CDR3 has 14 residues. V dropped 3 bases and J dropped 1 base, with 13 bases sitting between them. The CDR3 protein is CSVDVAGESYEQYF. CDR3 in DNA: TGCAGCGTTGATGTGGCAGGGGAGTCCTACGAGCAGTACTTC.

The CDR3, as DNA: TGTGCCAGCAGCTCTCGGGACCGCGCGGCAGATACGCAGTATTTT. Translating it yields CASSSRDRAADTQYF. The gene calls are TRBV7-9 and TRBJ2-3, with D tentatively TRBD1 or TRBD2 (5 bases each). Trimming removed 4 bases at V and 4 bases at J, with 15 bases between. The CDR3 totals 15 residues. Germline CDR1 is SEHNR and CDR2 is FQNEAQ (reference sequence).